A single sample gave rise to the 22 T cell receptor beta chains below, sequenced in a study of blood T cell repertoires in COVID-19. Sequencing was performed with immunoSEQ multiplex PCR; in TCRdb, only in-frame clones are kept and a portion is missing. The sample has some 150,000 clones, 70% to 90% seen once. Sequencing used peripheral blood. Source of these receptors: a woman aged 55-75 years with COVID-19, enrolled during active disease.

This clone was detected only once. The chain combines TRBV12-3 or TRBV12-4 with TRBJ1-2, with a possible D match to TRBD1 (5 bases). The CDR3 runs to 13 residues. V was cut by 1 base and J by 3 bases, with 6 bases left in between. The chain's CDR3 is CASSLEQDYGYTF. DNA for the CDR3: TGTGCCAGCAGTTTAGAACAGGACTATGGCTACACCTTC.

This CDR3 is CAIKGRGGLNTGELFF. CDR3 sequence (DNA): TGTGCCATCAAGGGACGCGGGGGCCTTAACACCGGGGAGCTGTTTTTT. This rearrangement joins TRBV10-3 to TRBJ2-2; possibly TRBD2 for D (7 bases). Per germline, CDR1 ENHRY and CDR2 SYGVKD. The CDR3 is made up of 16 amino acids. Trimming stripped 7 bases from V and 2 bases from J, with 17 bases between.

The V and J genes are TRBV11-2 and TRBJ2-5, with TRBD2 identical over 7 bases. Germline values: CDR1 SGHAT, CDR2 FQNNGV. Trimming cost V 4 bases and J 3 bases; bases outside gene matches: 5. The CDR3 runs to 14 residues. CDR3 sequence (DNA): TGTGCCAGCAGCTCTGGGGGGACTAAAGAGACCCAGTACTTC. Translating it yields CASSSGGTKETQYF.

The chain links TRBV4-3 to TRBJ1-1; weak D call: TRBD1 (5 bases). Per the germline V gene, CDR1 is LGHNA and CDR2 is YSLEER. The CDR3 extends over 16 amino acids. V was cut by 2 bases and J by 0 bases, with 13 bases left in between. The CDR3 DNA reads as TGCGCCAGCAGCCAAACTCTGACAGATATGAACACTGAAGCTTTCTTT. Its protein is CASSQTLTDMNTEAFF.

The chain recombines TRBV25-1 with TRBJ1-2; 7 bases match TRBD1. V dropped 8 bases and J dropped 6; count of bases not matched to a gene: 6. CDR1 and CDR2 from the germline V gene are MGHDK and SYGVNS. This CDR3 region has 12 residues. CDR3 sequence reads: CASQTGMNGYTF. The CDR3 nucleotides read TGTGCCAGCCAGACAGGGATGAATGGCTACACCTTC.

The DNA for the CDR3 is TGTGCCAGCAGCCCTCGTGGTAGCGGGGTGCTCCAAGAGACCCAGTACTTC. It yields the protein CASSPRGSGVLQETQYF. The V gene is TRBV7-3, the J gene TRBJ2-5; 8 bases line up with TRBD2. The V gene's germline CDR1 is SGHTA and CDR2 FQGTGA. This CDR3 has 17 amino acids. V dropped 5 bases and J dropped 1; count of bases not matched to a gene: 12.

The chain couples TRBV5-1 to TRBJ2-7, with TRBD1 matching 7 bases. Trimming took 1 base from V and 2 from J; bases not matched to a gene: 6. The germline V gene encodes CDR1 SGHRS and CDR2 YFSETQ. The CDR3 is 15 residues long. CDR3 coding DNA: TGCGCCAGCAGCTTGTCTCGCCAGGGGGCCTACGAGCAGTACTTC. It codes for CASSLSRQGAYEQYF.

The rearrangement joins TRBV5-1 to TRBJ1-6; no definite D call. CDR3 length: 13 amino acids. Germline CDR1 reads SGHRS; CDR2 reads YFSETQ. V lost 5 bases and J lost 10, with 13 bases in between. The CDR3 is CASRARYQSPLHF. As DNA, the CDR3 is TGCGCCAGCAGAGCACGGTACCAATCACCCCTCCACTTT.

The CDR3 sequence is CASSQELNNEQFF. Here the CDR3 DNA reads TGTGCCAGCAGCCAAGAGCTAAACAATGAGCAGTTCTTC. The chain uses TRBV3-1 (or the pseudogene TRBV3-2) and TRBJ2-1; D unclear. Trimming shortened V by 0 bases and J by 5 bases, and 5 bases separated the two germline ends. CDR1 LGHDT and CDR2 YNNKEL come from the germline V gene (reference sequence). The CDR3 covers 13 residues.

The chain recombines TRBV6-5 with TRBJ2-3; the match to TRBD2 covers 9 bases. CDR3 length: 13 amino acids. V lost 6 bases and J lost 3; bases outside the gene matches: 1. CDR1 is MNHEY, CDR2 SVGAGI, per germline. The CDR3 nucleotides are TGTGCCAGCAGGGCGGGGGGGACAGATACGCAGTATTTT. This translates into CASRAGGTDTQYF.

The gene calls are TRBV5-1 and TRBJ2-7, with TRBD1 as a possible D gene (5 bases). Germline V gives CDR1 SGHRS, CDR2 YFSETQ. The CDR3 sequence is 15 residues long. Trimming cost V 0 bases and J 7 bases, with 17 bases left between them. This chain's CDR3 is CASSLENQGMWEQYF. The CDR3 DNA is TGCGCCAGCAGCTTGGAGAACCAGGGCATGTGGGAGCAGTACTTC. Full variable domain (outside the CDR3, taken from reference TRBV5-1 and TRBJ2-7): KAGVTQTPRYLIKTRGQQVTLSCSPISGHRSVSWYQQTPGQGLQFLFEYFSETQRNKGNFPGRFSGRQFSNSRSEMNVSTLELGDSALYLCASSLENQGMWEQYFGPGTRLTVT.

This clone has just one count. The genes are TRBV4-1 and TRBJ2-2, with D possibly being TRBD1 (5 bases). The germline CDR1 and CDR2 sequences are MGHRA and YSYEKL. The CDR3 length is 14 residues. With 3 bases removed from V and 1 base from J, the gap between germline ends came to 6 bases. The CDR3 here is CASSQQGNTGELFF. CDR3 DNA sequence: TGCGCCAGCAGCCAGCAGGGGAACACCGGGGAGCTGTTTTTT.

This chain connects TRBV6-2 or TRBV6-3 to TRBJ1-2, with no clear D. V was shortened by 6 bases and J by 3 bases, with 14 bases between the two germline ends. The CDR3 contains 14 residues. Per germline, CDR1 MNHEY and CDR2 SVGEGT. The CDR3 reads CASRPRTTDYGYTF. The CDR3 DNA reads TGTGCCAGCAGACCTCGGACTACAGACTATGGCTACACCTTC.

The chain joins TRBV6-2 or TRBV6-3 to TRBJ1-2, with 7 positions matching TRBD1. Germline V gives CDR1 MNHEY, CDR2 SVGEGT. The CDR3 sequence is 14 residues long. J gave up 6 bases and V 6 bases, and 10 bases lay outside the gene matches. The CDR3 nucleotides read TGTGCCAGCAGCCACCAGGGGGTCACCGATGGCTACACCTTC. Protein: CASSHQGVTDGYTF.

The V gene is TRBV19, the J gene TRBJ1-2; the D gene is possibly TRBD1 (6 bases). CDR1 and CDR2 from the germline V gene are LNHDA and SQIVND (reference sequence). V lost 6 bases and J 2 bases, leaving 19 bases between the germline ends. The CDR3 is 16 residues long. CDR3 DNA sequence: TGTGCCAGTAGGCTAGGGGGTTCGGAAACCAACTATGGCTACACCTTC. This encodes CASRLGGSETNYGYTF.

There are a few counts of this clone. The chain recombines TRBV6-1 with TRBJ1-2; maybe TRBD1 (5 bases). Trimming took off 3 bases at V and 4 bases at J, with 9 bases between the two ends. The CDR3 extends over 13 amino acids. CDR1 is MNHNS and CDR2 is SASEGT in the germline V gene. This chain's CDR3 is CASSDQGRYGYTF. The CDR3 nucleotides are TGTGCCAGCAGTGATCAGGGTCGCTATGGCTACACCTTC.

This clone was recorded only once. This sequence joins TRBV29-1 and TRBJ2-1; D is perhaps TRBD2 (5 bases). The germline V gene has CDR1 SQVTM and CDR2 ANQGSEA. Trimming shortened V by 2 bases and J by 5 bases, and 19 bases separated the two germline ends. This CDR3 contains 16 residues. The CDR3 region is CSVERPGTGTNNEQFF. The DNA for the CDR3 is TGCAGCGTTGAAAGACCGGGAACCGGTACCAACAATGAGCAGTTCTTC.

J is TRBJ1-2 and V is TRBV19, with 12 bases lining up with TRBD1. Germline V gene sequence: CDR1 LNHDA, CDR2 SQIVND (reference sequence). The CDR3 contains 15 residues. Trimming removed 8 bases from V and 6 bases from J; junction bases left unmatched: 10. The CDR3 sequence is CASSNPGTGGDGYTF. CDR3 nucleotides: TGTGCCAGTTCTAACCCGGGGACAGGGGGCGATGGCTACACCTTC.

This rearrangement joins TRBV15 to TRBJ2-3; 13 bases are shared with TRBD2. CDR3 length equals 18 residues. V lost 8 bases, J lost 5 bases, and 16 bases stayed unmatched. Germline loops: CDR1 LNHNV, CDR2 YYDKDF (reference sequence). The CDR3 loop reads CATQGLAGTQGQGDTQYF. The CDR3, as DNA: TGTGCCACCCAGGGACTAGCGGGGACCCAAGGCCAAGGAGATACGCAGTATTTT.

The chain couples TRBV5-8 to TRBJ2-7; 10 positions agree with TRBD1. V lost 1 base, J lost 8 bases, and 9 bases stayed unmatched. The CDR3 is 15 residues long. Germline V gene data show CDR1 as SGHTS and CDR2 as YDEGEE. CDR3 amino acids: CASSLTIMTGGKQYF. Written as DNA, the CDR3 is TGTGCCAGCAGCTTGACGATAATGACAGGGGGCAAGCAGTACTTC.

CDR3 sequence: CASSIPEAGAYEQYF. Written as DNA, the CDR3 is TGTGCCAGTAGTATACCGGAGGCGGGGGCCTACGAGCAGTACTTC. The gene calls are TRBV19 and TRBJ2-7, with 7 nucleotides matching TRBD2. The CDR3 spans 15 residues. V shed 2 bases and J 2 bases; nucleotides not matched to a gene: 6. Germline V gene sequence: CDR1 LNHDA, CDR2 SQIVND (reference sequence).

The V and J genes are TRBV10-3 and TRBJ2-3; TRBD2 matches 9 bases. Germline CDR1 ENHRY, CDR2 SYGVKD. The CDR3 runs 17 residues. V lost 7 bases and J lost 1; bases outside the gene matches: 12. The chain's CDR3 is CAINPSGGPQGTDTQYF. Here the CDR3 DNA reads TGTGCCATCAACCCCAGCGGGGGGCCGCAAGGCACAGATACGCAGTATTTT.